This TCR beta chain was obtained from a study of coeliac disease. Study background: Without high-resolution HLA typing, biased TRBV7-2 usage was queried.

Overall study results and limits: Published gliadin-specific TRB sequences appeared in about 50% of the 18 coeliac samples, 1 of 6 controls. Few TRB amino acid sequences were shared between samples; most were unique.

Assay: immunoSEQ multiplex PCR; the TCRdb copy retains only in-frame clones and omits some. The profile shows approximately 5,400 clones, around 68% of them singletons. Comments on this clone: What it recognizes is unknown.

One frozen roughly 540,000-cell aliquot per fraction was sequenced. The CDR3 extends over 15 amino acids. The V end was cut by 0 bases, the J end by 8 bases, with 16 bases between. Germline V gene data show CDR1 as MNHNS and CDR2 as SASEGT. The sequence derives from a man in his sixties or seventies with active celiac disease. The sample comprised lymphocytes from the gut lamina propria. This rearrangement joins TRBV6-1 to TRBJ1-1; TRBD1 might be the D (5 bases). As DNA, the CDR3 is TGTGCCAGCAGTGAAGCCGGATGGTTGCGGGGCGAAGCTTTCTTT. The encoded protein is CASSEAGWLRGEAFF.